Each of the 6 T cell receptor beta chains below was sequenced from the same sample in a study of blood T cell repertoires in COVID-19 (dated by TCRdb to between 2020 and 2021). Libraries were prepared through the immunoSEQ multiplex PCR assay. TCRdb holds this immuneACCESS table with in-frame rearrangements only. Some clones are missing; in checked studies, unresolved V genes explain under half, and the rest has no known cause. Recorded for this sample are about 28,000 clones; about two thirds of them occurred a single time. The ten largest clones capture roughly 21% of the sample. What was sequenced was peripheral blood. The receptors were sampled from a boy between 2 and 10 years old with active or convalescent COVID-19.

The chain is built from TRBV7-9 and TRBJ1-2; D gene uncertain. Germline CDR1 and CDR2: SEHNR and FQNEAQ (reference sequence). The CDR3 loop spans 13 amino acids. Trimming removed 2 bases at V and 8 bases at J, with 12 bases between. CDR3 in amino acids: CASSLFRGWGYTF. The CDR3 DNA is TGTGCCAGCAGCTTATTTCGGGGTTGGGGCTACACCTTC.

The chain recombines TRBV6-6 with TRBJ1-5; maybe TRBD1 (6 bases). Germline CDR1 and CDR2: MNHNY and SVGAGI (reference sequence). V was clipped by 5 bases and J by 0 bases, with 17 bases between them. The CDR3 loop spans 17 amino acids. DNA for the CDR3: TGTGCCAGCAGTCCTAACAGGGCAGCTGCTAGCAATCAGCCCCAGCATTTT. Translated: CASSPNRAAASNQPQHF.

This chain uses TRBV27 with TRBJ2-1; 11 bases align to TRBD1. Germline loops: CDR1 MNHEY, CDR2 SMNVEV (reference sequence). V was pared by 2 bases and J by 6 bases, with 9 bases of the junction left unmatched. This CDR3 is 17 amino acids long. DNA for the CDR3: TGTGCCAGCAGTTTACGGGGGACAGGGGGGGTGGCCAATGAGCAGTTCTTC. Protein product: CASSLRGTGGVANEQFF.

J is TRBJ2-1 and V is TRBV9; tentative D call: TRBD2 (6 bases). This CDR3 comprises 21 residues. Trimming took 1 base from V and 3 from J, leaving 29 bases between them. The V gene's germline CDR1 is SGDLS and CDR2 YYNGEE. The chain's CDR3 is CASSVRTGEYYYYYYYNEQFF. The CDR3 nucleotides read TGTGCCAGCAGCGTAAGAACGGGAGAGTACTACTACTACTACTACTACAATGAGCAGTTCTTC.

By its share, this clone is large. V and J are TRBV11-2 and TRBJ2-3; no reliable D call. The germline V gene has CDR1 SGHAT and CDR2 FQNNGV. The CDR3 runs 14 residues. V was trimmed by 5 bases and J by 6 bases, leaving 15 bases between them. The DNA for the CDR3 is TGTGCCAGCAGCCTCCCTATGGGCAGGGATACGCAGTATTTT. It is translated as CASSLPMGRDTQYF.

The chain uses TRBV27 and TRBJ1-6; TRBD1 matches at 7 bases. The V segment lost 6 bases and the J segment 5 bases; nucleotides outside the gene matches: 1. Per germline, CDR1 MNHEY and CDR2 SMNVEV (reference sequence). The CDR3 sequence is 13 residues long. This chain's CDR3 is CASRQGNNSPLHF. The CDR3 nucleotides are TGTGCCAGCAGACAGGGGAATAATTCACCCCTCCACTTT.